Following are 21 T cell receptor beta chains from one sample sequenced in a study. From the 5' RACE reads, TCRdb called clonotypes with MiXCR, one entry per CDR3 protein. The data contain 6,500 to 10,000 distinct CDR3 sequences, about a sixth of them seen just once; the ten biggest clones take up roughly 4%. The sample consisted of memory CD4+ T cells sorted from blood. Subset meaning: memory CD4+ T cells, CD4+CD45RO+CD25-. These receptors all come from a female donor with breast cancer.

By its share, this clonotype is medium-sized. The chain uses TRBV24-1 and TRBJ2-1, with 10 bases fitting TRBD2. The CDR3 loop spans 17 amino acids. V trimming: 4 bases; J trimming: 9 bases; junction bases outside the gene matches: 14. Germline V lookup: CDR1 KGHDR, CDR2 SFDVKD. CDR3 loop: CATSDPTTPSGSGEQFF. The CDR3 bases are TGTGCCACCAGTGACCCCACAACCCCTAGCGGGAGCGGTGAGCAGTTCTTC.

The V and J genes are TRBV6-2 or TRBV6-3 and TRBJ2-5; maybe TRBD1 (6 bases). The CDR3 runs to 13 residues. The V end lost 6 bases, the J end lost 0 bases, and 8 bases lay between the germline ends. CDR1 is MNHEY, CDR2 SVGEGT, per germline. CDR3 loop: CASSDRYQETQYF. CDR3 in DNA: TGTGCCAGCAGCGACAGGTACCAAGAGACCCAGTACTTC.

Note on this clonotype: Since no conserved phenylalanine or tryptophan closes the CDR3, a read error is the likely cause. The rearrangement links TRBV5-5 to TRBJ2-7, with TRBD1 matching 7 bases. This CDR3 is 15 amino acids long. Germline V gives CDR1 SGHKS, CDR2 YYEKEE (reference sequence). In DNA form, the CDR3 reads TGTGCCGGCAGCTCCAGACAGGGTATTTCCTACGAGCAGTACTCC. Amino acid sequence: CAGSSRQGISYEQYS.

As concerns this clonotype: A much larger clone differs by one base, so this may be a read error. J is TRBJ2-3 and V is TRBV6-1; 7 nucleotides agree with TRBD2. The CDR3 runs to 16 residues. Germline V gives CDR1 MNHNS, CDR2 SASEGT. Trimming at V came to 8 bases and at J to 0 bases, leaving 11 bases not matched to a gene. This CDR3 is CASGTGTTGSTDTQYF. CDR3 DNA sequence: TGTGCCAGCGGGACCGGGACTACGGGCAGCACAGATACGCAGTATTTT.

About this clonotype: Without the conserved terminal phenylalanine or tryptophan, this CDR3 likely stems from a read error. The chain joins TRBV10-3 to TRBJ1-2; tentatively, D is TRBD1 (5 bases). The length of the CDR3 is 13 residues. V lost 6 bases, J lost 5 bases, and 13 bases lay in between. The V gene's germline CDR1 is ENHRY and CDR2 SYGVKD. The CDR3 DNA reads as TGTGCCATCAGCCTGGGGGGGAAGTATGGCTACACCTGC. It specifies CAISLGGKYGYTC.

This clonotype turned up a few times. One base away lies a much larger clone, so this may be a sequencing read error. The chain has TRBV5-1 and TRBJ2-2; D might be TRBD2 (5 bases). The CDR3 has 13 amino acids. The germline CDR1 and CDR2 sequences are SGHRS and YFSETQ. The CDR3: CASSSIYTGEPFF. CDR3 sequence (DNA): TGCGCCAGCAGCTCTATCTACACCGGGGAGCCGTTTTTT.

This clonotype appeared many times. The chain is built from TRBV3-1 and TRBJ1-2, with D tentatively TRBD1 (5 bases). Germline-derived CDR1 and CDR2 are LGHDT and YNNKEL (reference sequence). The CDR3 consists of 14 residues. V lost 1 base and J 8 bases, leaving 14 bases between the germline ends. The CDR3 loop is CASSQGRGAGGYTF. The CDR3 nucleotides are TGTGCCAGCAGCCAAGGACGCGGGGCGGGAGGCTACACCTTC.

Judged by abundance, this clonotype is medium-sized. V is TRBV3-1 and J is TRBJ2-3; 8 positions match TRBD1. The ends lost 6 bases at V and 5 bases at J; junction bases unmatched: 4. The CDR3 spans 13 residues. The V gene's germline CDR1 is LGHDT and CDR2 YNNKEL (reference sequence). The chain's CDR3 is CASSPGTGDTQYF. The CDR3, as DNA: TGTGCCAGCAGTCCTGGGACAGGAGATACGCAGTATTTT.

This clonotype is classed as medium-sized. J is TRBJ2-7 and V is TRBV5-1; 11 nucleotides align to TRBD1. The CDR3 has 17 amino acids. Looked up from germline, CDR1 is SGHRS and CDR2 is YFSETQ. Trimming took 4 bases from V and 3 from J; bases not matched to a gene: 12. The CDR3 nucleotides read TGCGCCAGCAGCCCGAGACTAACCGGGACAGGGGGCTACGAGCAGTACTTC. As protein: CASSPRLTGTGGYEQYF.

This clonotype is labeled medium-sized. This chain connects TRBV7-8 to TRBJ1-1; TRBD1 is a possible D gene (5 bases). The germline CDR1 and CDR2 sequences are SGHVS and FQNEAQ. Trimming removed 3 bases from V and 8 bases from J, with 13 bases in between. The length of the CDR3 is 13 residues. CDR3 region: CASSFGGTAEAFF. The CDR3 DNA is TGTGCCAGCAGCTTCGGAGGGACCGCAGAAGCTTTCTTT. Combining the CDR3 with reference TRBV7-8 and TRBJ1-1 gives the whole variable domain GAGVSQSPRYKVAKRGQDVALRCDPISGHVSLFWYQQALGQGPEFLTYFQNEAQLDKSGLPSDRFFAERPEGSVSTLKIQRTQQEDSAVYLCASSFGGTAEAFFGQGTRLTVV.

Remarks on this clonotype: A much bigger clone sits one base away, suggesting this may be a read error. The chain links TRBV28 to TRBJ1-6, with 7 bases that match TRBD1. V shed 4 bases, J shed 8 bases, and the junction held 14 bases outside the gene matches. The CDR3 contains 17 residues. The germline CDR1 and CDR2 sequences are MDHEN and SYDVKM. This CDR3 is CASSSGQMTGYHSPLHF. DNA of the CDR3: TGTGCCAGCAGTTCCGGCCAAATGACAGGGTATCATTCACCCCTCCACTTT.

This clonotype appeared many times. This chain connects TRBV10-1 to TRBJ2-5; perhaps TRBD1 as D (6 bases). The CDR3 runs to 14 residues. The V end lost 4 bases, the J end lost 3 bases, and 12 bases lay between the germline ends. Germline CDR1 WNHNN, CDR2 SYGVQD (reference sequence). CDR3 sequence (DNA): TGCGCCAGCAGTGCGAAAGGGGACAAAGAGACCCAGTACTTC. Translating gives CASSAKGDKETQYF.

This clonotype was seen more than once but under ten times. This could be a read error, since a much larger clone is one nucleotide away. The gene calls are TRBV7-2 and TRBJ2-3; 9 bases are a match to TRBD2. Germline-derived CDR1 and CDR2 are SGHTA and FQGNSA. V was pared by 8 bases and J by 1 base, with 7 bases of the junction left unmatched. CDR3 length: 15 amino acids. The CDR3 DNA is TGTGCCAGCGCCAAAGGACTAGCGCGCACAGATACGCAGTATTTT. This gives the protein CASAKGLARTDTQYF. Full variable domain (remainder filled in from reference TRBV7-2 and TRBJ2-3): GAGVSQSPSNKVTEKGKDVELRCDPISGHTALYWYRQSLGQGLEFLIYFQGNSAPDKSGLPSDRFSAERTGGSVSTLTIQRTQQEDSAVYLCASAKGLARTDTQYFGPGTRLTVL.

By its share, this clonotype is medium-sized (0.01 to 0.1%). CDR3 DNA: TGTGCCAGCCGCCCAGGGGCTAGCGGGTCTTTCAATGAGCAGTTCTTC. It yields the protein CASRPGASGSFNEQFF. The chain is built from TRBV7-2 and TRBJ2-1; TRBD2 agrees at 8 bases. CDR3 size: 16 residues. V gave up 8 bases and J gave up 6 bases; unmatched junction bases: 15. Germline CDR1 SGHTA, CDR2 FQGNSA.

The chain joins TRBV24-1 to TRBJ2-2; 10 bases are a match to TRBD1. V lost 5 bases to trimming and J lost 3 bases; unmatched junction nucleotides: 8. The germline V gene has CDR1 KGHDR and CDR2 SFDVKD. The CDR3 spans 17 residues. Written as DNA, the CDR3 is TGTGCCACCAGTGGGGAAGGGACAGGGGAGCACACCGGGGAGCTGTTTTTT. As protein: CATSGEGTGEHTGELFF.

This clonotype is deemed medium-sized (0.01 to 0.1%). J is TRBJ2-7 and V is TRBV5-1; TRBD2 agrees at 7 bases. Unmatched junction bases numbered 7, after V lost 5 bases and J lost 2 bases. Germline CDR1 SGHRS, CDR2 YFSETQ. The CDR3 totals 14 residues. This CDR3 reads CASSRSGTTYEQYF. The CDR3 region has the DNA TGCGCCAGCAGTAGAAGCGGGACGACCTACGAGCAGTACTTC.

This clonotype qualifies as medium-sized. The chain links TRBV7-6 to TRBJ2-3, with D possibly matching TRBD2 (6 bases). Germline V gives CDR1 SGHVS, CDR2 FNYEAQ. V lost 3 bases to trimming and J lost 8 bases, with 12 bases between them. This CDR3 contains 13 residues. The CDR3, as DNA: TGTGCCAGCAGCTTTGGGGGAGGTACTACGCAGTATTTT. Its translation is CASSFGGGTTQYF.

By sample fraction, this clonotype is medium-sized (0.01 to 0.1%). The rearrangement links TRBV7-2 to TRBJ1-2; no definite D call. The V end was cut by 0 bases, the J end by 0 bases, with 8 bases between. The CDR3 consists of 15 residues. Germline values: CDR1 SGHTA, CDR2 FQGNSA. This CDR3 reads CASSLAAQPNYGYTF. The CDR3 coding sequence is TGTGCCAGCAGCTTAGCGGCACAGCCTAACTATGGCTACACCTTC.

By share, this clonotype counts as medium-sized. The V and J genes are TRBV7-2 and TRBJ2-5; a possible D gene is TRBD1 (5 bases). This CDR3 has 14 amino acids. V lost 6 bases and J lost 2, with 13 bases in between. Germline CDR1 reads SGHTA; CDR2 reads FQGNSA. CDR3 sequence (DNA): TGTGCCAGCAGACCAGGGTACTTACAAGAGACCCAGTACTTC. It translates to CASRPGYLQETQYF.

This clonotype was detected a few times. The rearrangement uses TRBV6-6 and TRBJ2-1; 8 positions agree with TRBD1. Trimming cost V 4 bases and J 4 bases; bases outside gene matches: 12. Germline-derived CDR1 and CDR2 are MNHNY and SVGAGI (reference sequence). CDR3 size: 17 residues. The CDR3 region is CASSFRRGTGAYNEQFF. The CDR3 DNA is TGTGCCAGCAGTTTCCGAAGAGGGACAGGAGCTTACAATGAGCAGTTCTTC.

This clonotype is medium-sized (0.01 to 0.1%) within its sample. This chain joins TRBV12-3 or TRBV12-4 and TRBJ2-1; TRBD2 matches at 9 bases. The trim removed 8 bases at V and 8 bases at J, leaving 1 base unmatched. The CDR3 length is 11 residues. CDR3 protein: CASGTSHEQFF. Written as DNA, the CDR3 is TGTGCCAGCGGGACTAGCCATGAGCAGTTCTTC.